The clone carrying this T cell receptor beta chain has just a few counts. Antigen: not known. TCRdb fed the 5' RACE reads into MiXCR, producing one record per CDR3 protein. Counted here are about 520,000 distinct CDR3 sequences, approximately 22% occurring once; the ten biggest clones make up around 0.9%. The data are from a study of identical twins. Whole-study findings and limits: Analyses of zero insertions could be partly confounded by invariant MAIT and iNKT cells. There were fewer insertions in abundant cord blood beta clonotypes, but memory repertoires showed no such pattern.

There are 12 residues in the CDR3. With 6 bases removed from V and 2 bases from J, the gap between germline ends came to 11 bases. Germline CDR1 SQVTM, CDR2 ANQGSEA. This sample was shared with a second study, whose subject was T cells expressing NK-cell markers. That source adds: There were a few donors in whom these clonotypes also led the CD3+CD56-NKG2C+ fraction.

Input material: CD4+ T cells sorted from blood. This clonotype originated in a woman younger than 30 in good health. J is TRBJ2-7 and V is TRBV29-1, with D tentatively TRBD2 (5 bases). Here the CDR3 reads CSVLGRTYEQYF. For the CDR3, the DNA is TGCAGCGTCCTAGGGAGAACCTACGAGCAGTACTTC.